Each of the 10 T cell receptor beta chains below was sequenced from the same sample in a study of blood T cell repertoires in COVID-19. Generated by immunoSEQ multiplex PCR, the TCRdb table keeps only in-frame clones and is missing some. The repertoire holds under 450,000 clones, with just over 90% as singletons. The sample was PBMCs or T cells enriched from blood (not recorded which). The receptors here all came from a woman between 40 and 55 years old who had been exposed to COVID-19.

V and J are TRBV5-1 and TRBJ2-1; 9 bases fit TRBD1. The V gene end was trimmed by 3 bases and the J gene end by 10 bases; junction bases not matched to a gene: 5. Germline V gene sequence: CDR1 SGHRS, CDR2 YFSETQ. This CDR3 region has 13 residues. The CDR3 region has the DNA TGCGCCAGCAGCTGGGGGGACAGGGACGAGCAGTTCTTC. It codes for CASSWGDRDEQFF.

This clone appeared a single time. J is TRBJ2-1 and V is TRBV27, with 9 positions matching TRBD2. The CDR3 length is 15 residues. Trimming cost V 3 bases and J 9 bases; bases outside gene matches: 9. The V gene's germline CDR1 is MNHEY and CDR2 SMNVEV (reference sequence). The CDR3 reads CASSFSAGGSGEQFF. CDR3 DNA: TGTGCCAGCAGTTTCAGCGCGGGAGGGTCGGGTGAGCAGTTCTTC.

J is TRBJ1-1 and V is TRBV5-1; D is uncertain. Germline CDR1 reads SGHRS; CDR2 reads YFSETQ. The V and J ends lost 3 bases and 0 bases respectively, with 12 bases between them. CDR3 length equals 15 residues. The CDR3 region has the DNA TGCGCCAGCAGCTCGCAGGCGTACATGAACACTGAAGCTTTCTTT. Its protein is CASSSQAYMNTEAFF. Full variable domain (outside the CDR3, taken from reference TRBV5-1 and TRBJ1-1): KAGVTQTPRYLIKTRGQQVTLSCSPISGHRSVSWYQQTPGQGLQFLFEYFSETQRNKGNFPGRFSGRQFSNSRSEMNVSTLELGDSALYLCASSSQAYMNTEAFFGQGTRLTVV.

This clone was recorded a few times. The chain combines TRBV3-1 (or the pseudogene TRBV3-2) with TRBJ1-1; the D is unclear. This CDR3 is 13 amino acids long. The ends were cut back, 5 bases at V and 0 bases at J, with 7 bases in the middle. Per germline, CDR1 LGHDT and CDR2 YNNKEL (reference sequence). The CDR3 spells CASSFSMNTEAFF. As DNA, the CDR3 is TGTGCCAGCAGCTTCAGTATGAACACTGAAGCTTTCTTT.

The CDR3 DNA reads TGTGCCAGCAACCCAGGGACAACGAACACCGGGGAGCTGTTTTTT. This gives the protein CASNPGTTNTGELFF. This chain connects TRBV2 to TRBJ2-2; tentatively, D is TRBD1 (6 bases). The CDR3 loop spans 15 amino acids. CDR1 and CDR2 (germline): SNHLY, FYNNEI. Trimming cost V 7 bases and J 0 bases, with 12 bases left between them.

The rearrangement joins TRBV19 to TRBJ1-2; 8 bases map to TRBD1. The CDR3 sequence is 14 residues long. Germline V lookup: CDR1 LNHDA, CDR2 SQIVND (reference sequence). V was clipped by 6 bases and J by 4 bases; unmatched bases: 7. CDR3 coding DNA: TGTGCCAGTAGAACCAGGGGGCGTCCCTATGGCTACACCTTC. Amino acid sequence: CASRTRGRPYGYTF. The variable domain in full, completed from reference TRBV19 and TRBJ1-2, reads DGGITQSPKYLFRKEGQNVTLSCEQNLNHDAMYWYRQDPGQGLRLIYYSQIVNDFQKGDIAEGYSVSREKKESFPLTVTSAQKNPTAFYLCASRTRGRPYGYTFGSGTRLTVV.

This chain links TRBV27 with TRBJ1-4, with D tentatively TRBD1 (6 bases). V was shortened by 6 bases and J by 7 bases, with 15 bases between the two germline ends. Germline-derived CDR1 and CDR2 are MNHEY and SMNVEV (reference sequence). This CDR3 is 14 amino acids long. CDR3 region: CASSWQGKREKLFF. The CDR3 coding sequence is TGTGCCAGCAGCTGGCAGGGGAAACGTGAAAAACTGTTTTTT. The variable domain in full, completed from reference TRBV27 and TRBJ1-4, reads EAQVTQNPRYLITVTGKKLTVTCSQNMNHEYMSWYRQDPGLGLRQIYYSMNVEVTDKGDVPEGYKVSRKEKRNFPLILESPSPNQTSLYFCASSWQGKREKLFFGSGTQLSVL.

This clone was counted between two and nine times. This chain links TRBV3-1 (or the pseudogene TRBV3-2) with TRBJ2-2; 7 nucleotides agree with TRBD2. Germline CDR1 reads LGHDT; CDR2 reads YNNKEL (reference sequence). J lost 3 bases, V lost 1 base, and 5 bases had no gene match. This CDR3 is 16 amino acids long. This chain's CDR3 is CASSQAGRYYTGELFF. CDR3 bases: TGTGCCAGCAGCCAAGCCGGGAGGTATTACACCGGGGAGCTGTTTTTT.

This clone was seen more than once but under ten times. The chain joins TRBV6-5 to TRBJ2-7; no clear D. The CDR3 has 11 residues. V was shortened by 6 bases and J by 9 bases, with 12 bases between the two germline ends. Germline V gene sequence: CDR1 MNHEY, CDR2 SVGAGI. CDR3 nucleotide sequence: TGTGCCAGCAGCTCCACTCATAGGCAGTACTTC. It specifies CASSSTHRQYF.

The rearrangement uses TRBV9 and TRBJ1-2; TRBD1 aligns across 8 bases. CDR1 and CDR2 from the germline V gene are SGDLS and YYNGEE. The ends lost 0 bases at V and 6 bases at J; junction bases unmatched: 13. The CDR3 contains 17 residues. DNA of the CDR3: TGTGCCAGCAGCGTAGGCACCCAGGCAGGGGGCGGCAATGGCTACACCTTC. It specifies CASSVGTQAGGGNGYTF.